These 23 T cell receptor beta chains were all obtained from the same sample, sequenced in a study of regulatory T cells in long-lasting Graves disease. Building the TCR beta libraries relied on iRepertoire HTBI primers, and CDR3 regions underwent Arm-PCR. TCRdb re-analysed the multiplex PCR reads in MiXCR, keeping a single row per CDR3 protein. In the table there are about 350,000 distinct CDR3 sequences, 15% to 20% of which are singletons. Documented time point: newly diagnosed GD, antithyroid drugs for less than 3 months. Making the TCR library involved RNA that had been extracted from PBMCs. This sample was shared with a second study, whose subject was T cells in Graves' hyperthyroidism and ophthalmopathy.

Material: peripheral blood mononuclear cells (PBMCs), obtained at new diagnosis, from a patient treated with antithyroid drugs. These receptors came from a woman under 30 with Graves disease.

The chain is built from TRBV24-1 and TRBJ2-3, with 8 bases fitting TRBD2. The V gene's germline CDR1 is KGHDR and CDR2 SFDVKD. V trimming: 3 bases; J trimming: 2 bases; junction bases outside the gene matches: 12. The CDR3 has 18 amino acids. CDR3 coding DNA: TGTGCCACCAGTGATCTCGGGACTAGGTACGGAGACACAGATACGCAGTATTTT. Its translation is CATSDLGTRYGDTDTQYF.

This clonotype was recorded at least ten times. This chain joins TRBV5-1 and TRBJ2-7; 11 bases are shared with TRBD1. The CDR3 runs 14 residues. Germline V gene sequence: CDR1 SGHRS, CDR2 YFSETQ. V was pared by 4 bases and J by 7 bases, with 7 bases of the junction left unmatched. CDR3 protein: CASSPRTGGGEQYF. CDR3 nucleotide sequence: TGCGCCAGCAGCCCTCGGACAGGGGGCGGGGAGCAGTACTTC.

This clonotype was observed at least ten times. This chain links TRBV15 with TRBJ1-1; D not certain. The CDR3 has 13 amino acids. Germline V gene lookup returns CDR1 LNHNV and CDR2 YYDKDF (reference sequence). The V gene lost 3 bases and the J gene lost 3 bases, with 8 bases spanning the gap. CDR3 sequence: CATSSRGDTEAFF. In DNA form, the CDR3 reads TGTGCCACCAGCAGTCGAGGCGACACTGAAGCTTTCTTT.

This clonotype was seen many times. The chain employs TRBV2 and TRBJ1-5; 7 bases line up with TRBD1. Trimming took 6 bases from V and 8 from J; bases not matched to a gene: 16. Germline CDR1 SNHLY, CDR2 FYNNEI. This CDR3 contains 16 residues. The CDR3 coding sequence is TGTGCCAGCAGCCCTCGGGACAGTTGGGAGGGGGAGCCCCAGCATTTT. Translating it yields CASSPRDSWEGEPQHF.

This clonotype was seen many times. Mismatch with germline at one junction end may stem from a read error. V and J are TRBV18 and TRBJ1-1, with D possibly matching TRBD1 (5 bases). Germline lookup yields CDR1 KGHSH and CDR2 LQKENI. The CDR3 totals 18 residues. The CDR3 is CASSPPPGRRSTHPEAFF. CDR3 DNA: TGTGCCAGCTCCCCACCCCCGGGACGGCGCTCAACACACCCTGAAGCTTTCTTT.

This clonotype was seen at least ten times. The J gene is TRBJ2-2, the V gene TRBV30; TRBD1 matches 7 bases. Germline loops: CDR1 GTSNPN, CDR2 SVGIG (reference sequence). This CDR3 contains 15 residues. V shed 2 bases and J 2 bases; nucleotides not matched to a gene: 5. CDR3 region: CAWSPNRGNTGELFF. The CDR3 region has the DNA TGTGCCTGGAGTCCTAACAGGGGAAACACCGGGGAGCTGTTTTTT.

In the case of this clonotype: It differs at one base from a far larger clone, so likely a read error. The V and J genes are TRBV11-2 and TRBJ2-1; possible D gene TRBD1, 5 bases. The germline V gene has CDR1 SGHAT and CDR2 FQNNGV. The V gene lost 6 bases and the J gene lost 10 bases, with 19 bases spanning the gap. The CDR3 runs to 14 residues. CDR3 coding DNA: TGTGCCAGCAGACTGGGGCAGTCACGCTACGAGCAGTTCTTC. It yields the protein CASRLGQSRYEQFF.

This clonotype was picked up many times. V and J are TRBV2 and TRBJ2-3; 9 bases align to TRBD2. The CDR3 consists of 12 residues. Germline assignment: CDR1 SNHLY and CDR2 FYNNEI. V gave up 6 bases and J gave up 14 bases; unmatched junction bases: 9. The CDR3 DNA follows: TGTGCCAGCAGAGGTTGGGGACTAGCACTGTATTTT. Its translation is CASRGWGLALYF.

This rearrangement joins TRBV14 to TRBJ1-6; D might be TRBD1 (5 bases). Germline V CDR1 and CDR2: SGHDN, FVKESK. Trimming cost V 3 bases and J 0 bases, with 9 bases left between them. The CDR3 covers 16 residues. CDR3: CASSHRGVSYNSPLHF. The DNA for the CDR3 is TGTGCCAGCAGCCACCGAGGGGTCTCCTATAATTCACCCCTCCACTTT.

V gene TRBV5-6 combines with J gene TRBJ1-2; 8 bases line up with TRBD1. The CDR3 loop spans 13 amino acids. The J segment lost 10 bases and the V segment lost 1 base, leaving 6 bases of the junction unmatched. The germline V gene has CDR1 SGHDT and CDR2 YYEEEE. The CDR3 DNA sequence: TGTGCCAGCAGCTTGAGAATGACAGGGGCCTACACCTTC. It yields the protein CASSLRMTGAYTF.

This rearrangement joins TRBV2 to TRBJ2-2; perhaps TRBD2 as D (5 bases). The V end lost 6 bases, the J end lost 3 bases, and 17 bases lay between the germline ends. CDR1 SNHLY and CDR2 FYNNEI come from the germline V gene. This CDR3 spans 16 amino acids. Written as DNA, the CDR3 is TGTGCCAGCAGCCCAGCCCGGGGTGGGGACACCGGGGAGCTGTTTTTT. Translated: CASSPARGGDTGELFF.

This clonotype occurred many times. The chain links TRBV2 to TRBJ1-2; TRBD1 agrees at 8 bases. Germline CDR1 reads SNHLY; CDR2 reads FYNNEI. After removal of 4 bases from V and 6 bases from J, the junction contained 7 bases not matched to a gene. CDR3 length: 14 amino acids. CDR3 region: CASSADRGSDGYTF. The DNA of the CDR3 is TGTGCCAGCAGTGCTGACAGGGGTTCAGATGGCTACACCTTC.

V and J are TRBV19 and TRBJ2-4, with D perhaps assigned TRBD1 or TRBD2 (5 bases each). The V gene lost 6 bases and the J gene lost 13 bases, with 25 bases spanning the gap. Germline V gives CDR1 LNHDA, CDR2 SQIVND (reference sequence). This CDR3 is 15 amino acids long. CDR3 in amino acids: CASSRGVEGYNEQYF. CDR3 bases: TGTGCCAGTAGCCGAGGGGTTGAGGGCTACAATGAGCAGTACTTC.

This clonotype was observed many times. The rearrangement links TRBV6-1 to TRBJ2-1; possible D gene TRBD1, 5 bases. V lost 6 bases and J lost 8, with 11 bases in between. There are 12 residues in the CDR3. Germline V gene sequence: CDR1 MNHNS, CDR2 SASEGT. This chain's CDR3 is CASRVQGDEQFF. The CDR3 DNA sequence: TGTGCCAGCAGAGTTCAGGGCGATGAGCAGTTCTTC.

The table lists this clonotype with many counts. The chain couples TRBV5-5 to TRBJ2-3, with TRBD2 as a possible D gene (5 bases). Per germline, CDR1 SGHKS and CDR2 YYEKEE (reference sequence). Trimming stripped 4 bases from V and 1 base from J, with 16 bases between. This CDR3 has 16 residues. CDR3 amino acids: CASSSLGSYGTDTQYF. The CDR3 DNA reads as TGTGCCAGCAGCAGCTTAGGGAGCTACGGCACAGATACGCAGTATTTT.

This clonotype was observed at least ten times. The V and J genes are TRBV2 and TRBJ2-3; D is ambiguous. The CDR3 covers 11 residues. The germline V and J ends were trimmed by 6 bases and 4 bases, with 5 bases remaining between them. Germline V gene lookup returns CDR1 SNHLY and CDR2 FYNNEI. The CDR3 nucleotides read TGTGCCAGCAGGGCCCCAGATACGCAGTATTTT. Encoded protein: CASRAPDTQYF.

The sample holds many counts of this clonotype. CDR3 DNA sequence: TGCGCCAGCAGCCCCGGACCAGGGACCCATGGCTACACCTTC. Its protein is CASSPGPGTHGYTF. The chain employs TRBV5-1 and TRBJ1-2, with D possibly matching TRBD1 (5 bases). Trimming shortened V by 4 bases and J by 6 bases, and 16 bases separated the two germline ends. The CDR3 runs to 14 residues. Germline assignment: CDR1 SGHRS and CDR2 YFSETQ.

There are a few counts of this clonotype. The gene calls are TRBV30 and TRBJ1-2; no clear D. Germline lookup yields CDR1 GTSNPN and CDR2 SVGIG (reference sequence). The CDR3 is 13 amino acids. Trimming left V 0 bases short and J 4 bases short, with 9 bases between. The CDR3 sequence: CAWSVGATYGYTF. The CDR3 DNA reads as TGTGCCTGGAGTGTAGGTGCAACCTATGGCTACACCTTC. Using reference TRBV30 and TRBJ1-2 for the parts outside the CDR3, the full variable domain is SQTIHQWPATLVQPVGSPLSLECTVEGTSNPNLYWYRQAAGRGLQLLFYSVGIGQISSEVPQNLSASRPQDRQFILSSKKLLLSDSGFYLCAWSVGATYGYTFGSGTRLTVV.

The gene calls are TRBV6-2 or TRBV6-3 and TRBJ2-7; D not resolved. V was pared by 7 bases and J by 0 bases, with 13 bases between. Germline V gene lookup returns CDR1 MNHEY and CDR2 SVGEGT. The CDR3 spans 14 residues. The CDR3 loop is CASKRGRSSYEQYF. The CDR3 coding sequence is TGTGCCAGCAAACGTGGACGGAGCTCCTACGAGCAGTACTTC.

This clonotype was seen at least ten times. The chain recombines TRBV5-4 with TRBJ2-3; the match to TRBD2 covers 7 bases. CDR3 length equals 18 residues. Germline V gene sequence: CDR1 SGHNT, CDR2 YYREEE (reference sequence). J lost 5 bases, V lost 4 bases, and 19 bases had no gene match. The chain's CDR3 is CASSPKRGLGGSGDTQYF. The CDR3 nucleotides read TGTGCCAGCAGCCCGAAGCGGGGTCTTGGCGGGAGTGGAGATACGCAGTATTTT. The whole variable domain, remainder taken from reference TRBV5-4 and TRBJ2-3, is ETGVTQSPTHLIKTRGQQVTLRCSSQSGHNTVSWYQQALGQGPQFIFQYYREEENGRGNFPPRFSGLQFPNYSSELNVNALELDDSALYLCASSPKRGLGGSGDTQYFGPGTRLTVL.

This clonotype was detected ten times or more. The chain uses TRBV3-1 and TRBJ2-3; 10 bases map to TRBD2. Germline trimming cut 6 bases from V and 0 bases from J; bases unmatched to any gene: 12. This CDR3 comprises 18 residues. Germline V gene lookup returns CDR1 LGHDT and CDR2 YNNKEL (reference sequence). CDR3 coding DNA: TGTGCCAGCAGTAGCACGGCTAGCGGGGGCCCTAGCACAGATACGCAGTATTTT. Protein: CASSSTASGGPSTDTQYF.

With respect to this clonotype: A much bigger clone sits one base away, suggesting this may be a read error. This chain connects TRBV2 to TRBJ1-1; perhaps TRBD1 as D (5 bases). Germline V CDR1 and CDR2: SNHLY, FYNNEI. The CDR3 is 11 residues long. The CDR3 DNA sequence: TGTGCCAGCACTTCGGACACTGGAGCTTTCTTT. It specifies CASTSDTGAFF.

A few counts support this clonotype. The J gene is TRBJ2-3, the V gene TRBV5-1, with 8 bases fitting TRBD1. CDR3 length: 15 residues. The V and J ends lost 4 bases and 1 base, in that order; junction bases with no gene match: 5. Germline V gene sequence: CDR1 SGHRS, CDR2 YFSETQ. The CDR3, as DNA: TGCGCCAGCAGCAAGCCGGGACAGGGCACAGATACGCAGTATTTT. It specifies CASSKPGQGTDTQYF.